This is a list of T cell receptor beta chains from one sample in a study of vaccination effects on CD4 cells after COVID-19. Profiled with immunoSEQ multiplex PCR; TCRdb holds only in-frame clones, not every one. This repertoire shows tens of thousands of clones, about four fifths found once; its top ten account for about 3.2%. No antigens are known for them. The source was CD4+ T cells from PBMCs cultured with HCoV-NL63 spike peptides, collected before COVID-19 vaccination. These TCRs come from a human donor who received a COVID-19 vaccine. Each CDR3 is given with its conserved first and last residue. The order of the fields is J gene, V gene, D gene, CDR3 length, clone size, CDR3 protein, CDR3 DNA. A D gene is named only where the DNA matches it firmly. The size field is filled for only some rows; it gives once, few, many or a size class.

TRBJ2-2,TRBV19,.,16,.,CASSIMGPSNTGELFF,TGTGCCAGTAGTATAATGGGTCCTTCGAACACCGGGGAGCTGTTTTTT
TRBJ2-1,TRBV10-2,TRBD2,15,.,CASRTSGGTRGEQFF,TGCGCCAGCAGGACTAGCGGGGGGACCAGGGGTGAGCAGTTCTTC
TRBJ1-5,TRBV3-1/TRBV3-2,TRBD1,13,few,CASSLTGNQPQHF,TGTGCCAGCAGCCTGACAGGGAATCAGCCCCAGCATTTT
TRBJ1-3,TRBV6-5,.,14,.,CASSPAGTRPTIYF,TGTGCCAGCAGCCCGGCCGGGACGCGGCCCACCATATATTTT
TRBJ2-5,TRBV20-1,.,11,.,CSARVGETQYF,TGCAGTGCTAGGGTCGGGGAGACCCAGTACTTC
TRBJ2-5,TRBV24-1,.,12,.,CATSPGFGAQYF,TGTGCCACCAGTCCTGGGTTCGGGGCCCAGTACTTC
TRBJ1-6,TRBV28,.,12,.,CASSSVGSPLHF,TGTGCCAGCAGTTCAGTCGGATCACCCCTCCACTTT
TRBJ2-5,TRBV7-2,TRBD2,14,.,CASSSNGLAETQYF,TGTGCCAGCAGCTCCAACGGACTAGCCGAGACCCAGTACTTC
TRBJ2-1,TRBV19,.,15,few,CASSRSSQTYNEQFF,TGTGCCAGTAGTAGATCCAGCCAAACCTACAATGAGCAGTTCTTC
TRBJ2-2,TRBV5-1,.,13,.,CASSSQGNGELFF,TGCGCCAGCAGCTCTCAGGGGAACGGGGAGCTGTTTTTT
TRBJ2-3,TRBV4-1,.,14,.,CASSQDRTPDTQYF,TGCGCCAGCAGCCAAGATCGGACTCCAGATACGCAGTATTTT
TRBJ2-5,TRBV4-1,.,17,few,CASSHVLRTTKKETQYF,TGCGCCAGCAGCCATGTTCTACGGACGACCAAGAAAGAGACCCAGTACTTC
TRBJ2-1,TRBV29-1,.,10,.,CSGVYNEQFF,TGCAGCGGCGTATACAATGAGCAGTTCTTC
TRBJ1-1,TRBV13,.,13,few,CASSLRGNTEAFF,TGTGCCAGCAGCCTGCGGGGGAACACTGAAGCTTTCTTT
TRBJ2-3,TRBV19,TRBD2,13,.,CATSSGGPDTQYF,TGTGCCACTAGTAGCGGGGGGCCAGATACGCAGTATTTT
TRBJ1-6,TRBV27,TRBD1,18,.,CASSLWEPVGQGGSPLHF,TGTGCCAGCAGTTTATGGGAACCGGTGGGACAGGGGGGTTCACCCCTCCACTTT
TRBJ1-2,TRBV6-2/TRBV6-3,.,12,.,CASSYEGSGYTF,TGTGCCAGCAGTTACGAAGGGTCTGGCTACACCTTC
TRBJ1-1,TRBV10-3,.,14,.,CAISDQVMNTEAFF,TGTGCCATCAGTGACCAGGTCATGAACACTGAAGCTTTCTTT